A selection of T cell receptor beta chains follows, all from one sample in a study of blood T cell repertoires in COVID-19. Generated by immunoSEQ multiplex PCR, the TCRdb table keeps only in-frame clones and is missing some. The sample holds 200,000 or so clones, roughly 90% seen once. Sequenced input: peripheral blood. The receptors stem from a man in his fifties or sixties with COVID-19, enrolled during active disease. Each CDR3 is given with its conserved first and last residue. D genes are given only for firm matches. Rows may omit the clone size; those that give it use once, few, many or a size class.

d_gene	v_gene	j_gene	abundance	CDR3nt	CDR3aa
NA	TRBV18	TRBJ1-2	NA	TGTGCCAGCTCACTCCAGGGCATAACGGAAGGCTACACCTTC	CASSLQGITEGYTF
NA	TRBV2	TRBJ1-6	once	TGTGCCAGCAACCGGGAGTCCCAGGGACCCCTCCACTTT	CASNRESQGPLHF
TRBD2	TRBV3-1/TRBV3-2	TRBJ2-5	NA	TGTGCCAGCAGCCAAGCCGGACTAGAAGAGACCCAGTACTTC	CASSQAGLEETQYF
NA	TRBV10-3	TRBJ1-2	NA	TGTGCCATCAGTGAGTCTGGGCGGGGTTGGTATGGCTACACCTTC	CAISESGRGWYGYTF
NA	TRBV5-5	TRBJ1-5	NA	TGTGCCAGCAGCTTTGACAGAAATCAGCCCCAGCATTTT	CASSFDRNQPQHF
TRBD2	TRBV4-1	TRBJ2-3	NA	TGCGCCAGCAGCCGCGAGGGAGGGCCTAGCACAGATACGCAGTATTTT	CASSREGGPSTDTQYF
TRBD2	TRBV5-4	TRBJ2-5	NA	TGTGCCAGCAGCTCGGGACTAGCGGGGGTTCAAGAGACCCAGTACTTC	CASSSGLAGVQETQYF
TRBD2	TRBV30	TRBJ2-3	NA	TGTGCCTGGAGTGTTTATATGGCGGGGGGGAACACAGATACGCAGTATTTT	CAWSVYMAGGNTDTQYF
TRBD1	TRBV5-5	TRBJ1-6	few	TGTGCCAGCAGCTTGGGACAGGGTGGGAATTCACCCCTCCACTTT	CASSLGQGGNSPLHF
TRBD1	TRBV9	TRBJ2-2	once	TGTGCCAGCAGGCCGGGACAGGGGGGCACCGGGGAGCTGTTTTTT	CASRPGQGGTGELFF
TRBD2	TRBV20-1	TRBJ2-3	NA	TGCAGTGCTAGTTTCGGGTCGGGGGGGACAGATACGCAGTATTTT	CSASFGSGGTDTQYF
NA	TRBV18	TRBJ2-7	NA	TGTGCCAGCTCACAGAGTACCGGGCTAGCGCGGGGTCAGTACTTC	CASSQSTGLARGQYF
TRBD1	TRBV28	TRBJ2-4	NA	TGTGCCACCGCCACGGGACAGGCCAAAAACATTCAGTACTTC	CATATGQAKNIQYF
NA	TRBV7-7	TRBJ2-2	NA	TGTGCTAGCAGCTTAGCTAGGAACACCGGGGAGCTGTTTTTT	CASSLARNTGELFF
TRBD1	TRBV9	TRBJ2-2	once	TGTGCCAGCAGCGTGGGACAGGGTGGGACCGGGGAGCTGTTTTTT	CASSVGQGGTGELFF
TRBD2	TRBV5-1	TRBJ2-1	NA	TGCGCCAGCAAGAACACATTGGGACCGCCGGGGGGGAGCGAGCAGTTCTTC	CASKNTLGPPGGSEQFF
NA	TRBV6-1	TRBJ2-7	once	TGTGCCAGCAGTGAGGACAGAAGGGCGTACGAGCAGTACTTC	CASSEDRRAYEQYF
NA	TRBV18	TRBJ1-3	NA	TGTGCCAGCTCACCGATATTAAGTGAGAAGTCTGGAAACACCATATATTTT	CASSPILSEKSGNTIYF
NA	TRBV7-8	TRBJ1-4	few	TGTGCCAGCAGCTTTGTCTATCGGGGTGAAAAACTGTTTTTT	CASSFVYRGEKLFF
NA	TRBV30	TRBJ2-3	once	TGTGCCTGGAGTGTCCGGGATCCAGATACGCAGTATTTT	CAWSVRDPDTQYF
NA	TRBV4-3	TRBJ1-1	once	TGCGCCAGCAGCCCCACCGGGCCACGGGGAGCTTTCTTT	CASSPTGPRGAFF
NA	TRBV5-1	TRBJ2-7	once	TGCGCCAGCAGCCCAAGCTATGGACTGTTTGGGTTGGAGCAGTACTTC	CASSPSYGLFGLEQYF
TRBD1	TRBV4-1	TRBJ1-6	once	TGCGCCAGCAGTCTCGAGCCCGGGACAGGGGGCTTAACCTATAATTCACCCCTCCACTTT	CASSLEPGTGGLTYNSPLHF
NA	TRBV19	TRBJ1-2	NA	TGTGCCAGTAGTATCCAGGGAATCTATGGCTACACCTTC	CASSIQGIYGYTF
NA	TRBV7-8	TRBJ1-1	NA	TGTGCCAGCAGCTTACTCCGGACTAATGAAGCTTTCTTT	CASSLLRTNEAFF
NA	TRBV30	TRBJ1-2	NA	TGTGCCTGGTTGGGCCGGATCGGGAAATTCTATGGCTACACCTTC	CAWLGRIGKFYGYTF
TRBD2	TRBV6-6	TRBJ2-7	NA	TGTGCCAGCAGTTACCCCACTAGCGGGAGTTACGAGCAGTACTTC	CASSYPTSGSYEQYF
NA	TRBV3-1/TRBV3-2	TRBJ1-1	NA	TGTGCCAGCAGCCCGAACGGACAGTTGTTGAACACTGAAGCTTTCTTT	CASSPNGQLLNTEAFF
TRBD2	TRBV7-2	TRBJ2-1	NA	TGTGCCAGCAGCTTAGGGCTAGCGGGTGTGCAGTTCTTC	CASSLGLAGVQFF
TRBD2	TRBV6-1	TRBJ2-1	NA	TGTGCCAGCAGAACTAGCGGGAGTTACTACAATGAGCAGTTCTTC	CASRTSGSYYNEQFF
NA	TRBV28	TRBJ2-2	NA	TGTGCCAGCAACCAGCTAGCAAGTGGGGAGCTGTTTTTT	CASNQLASGELFF
NA	TRBV15	TRBJ2-7	NA	TGTGCCACCAGCAGAGATAAGGGGGGGCGGATGAACGAGCAGTACTTC	CATSRDKGGRMNEQYF
TRBD2	TRBV2	TRBJ2-3	NA	TGTGCCAGCTCACCGGGACTAAGCACAGATACGCAGTATTTT	CASSPGLSTDTQYF
NA	TRBV7-2	TRBJ2-2	NA	TGTGCCAGCAGCTTAGTAGGGGTCGCCGGGGAGCTGTTTTTT	CASSLVGVAGELFF
TRBD1	TRBV7-2	TRBJ2-1	NA	TGTGCCAGCAGCTCGGACAGGACCTACAATGAGCAGTTCTTC	CASSSDRTYNEQFF
NA	TRBV30	TRBJ1-5	NA	TGTGCCTGGAAAATGGGGGGACCCCATATCAATCAGCCCCAGCATTTT	CAWKMGGPHINQPQHF
NA	TRBV2	TRBJ2-2	NA	TGTGCCAGCAGGCAGTCGCTTCACCCAATGAACACCGGGGAGCTGTTTTTT	CASRQSLHPMNTGELFF
TRBD1	TRBV18	TRBJ2-3	NA	TGTGCCAGCTCAAGGGACAGGGTTCGTTCAGATACGCAGTATTTT	CASSRDRVRSDTQYF
NA	TRBV9	TRBJ2-7	NA	TGTGCCAGCAGCGTAGCCGAAGGAGGAGGGTACGAGCAGTACTTC	CASSVAEGGGYEQYF
TRBD1	TRBV5-4	TRBJ1-1	NA	TGTGCCAGCAGCGAGCCGGGACAGGGGGGAACTGAAGCTTTCTTT	CASSEPGQGGTEAFF
TRBD2	TRBV5-5	TRBJ2-7	NA	TGTGCCAGCAGCTTATCTAGCGGGAGTGCCTACGAGCAGTACTTC	CASSLSSGSAYEQYF
NA	TRBV18	TRBJ2-3	NA	TGTGCCAGCTCAAGGTCAGGGTCTTCAGATACGCAGTATTTT	CASSRSGSSDTQYF
NA	TRBV21-1	TRBJ1-2	NA	TGTGCCAGCAGCAAAGGGGTGAGGGCTCAAAGGTATGGCTACACCTTC	CASSKGVRAQRYGYTF
NA	TRBV10-3	TRBJ2-7	NA	TGTGCCATCAGTGAGTCACGGGATTCCTACGAGCAGTACTTC	CAISESRDSYEQYF
TRBD1	TRBV18	TRBJ1-3	NA	TGTGCCAGCTCACCTCAACCAGGGGGAAGTCAGGCTGGAAACACCATATATTTT	CASSPQPGGSQAGNTIYF
NA	TRBV19	TRBJ2-1	NA	TGTGCCAGTAGTATATTTTGGGACACTGGGAGCTCCTACAATGAGCAGTTCTTC	CASSIFWDTGSSYNEQFF
NA	TRBV5-1	TRBJ1-1	once	TGCGCCAGCAGCCGGGATATGAACACTGAAGCTTTCTTT	CASSRDMNTEAFF
NA	TRBV18	TRBJ1-6	NA	TGTGCCAGCTCACCAGGGGGGAACTCACCCCTCCACTTT	CASSPGGNSPLHF
NA	TRBV19	TRBJ2-7	NA	TGTGCCAGTAGCCTCCCCGGGACACCGGCTCTGGACGAGCAGTACTTC	CASSLPGTPALDEQYF
TRBD1	TRBV3-1/TRBV3-2	TRBJ1-2	NA	TGTGCCAGCAGCCAAGGACAGGGGAACTATGGCTACACCTTC	CASSQGQGNYGYTF
TRBD2	TRBV5-1	TRBJ2-1	NA	TGCGCCAGCAGTCGGGGACTAGCGGGGGGGCAACGACATGAGCAGTTCTTC	CASSRGLAGGQRHEQFF